The entry that follows covers one T cell receptor beta chain sequence. Its specificity is not known. This entry belongs to a study of blood T cells in healthy people across ages. Findings and caveats of the study: TCR beta diversity per million T cells fell roughly linearly with age. Long-lived and aged donors differed, with more naive CD4+ cells and higher diversity in the long-lived. The unsorted PBMCs prevented any conclusive comparison of naive versus antigen-experienced cells.

A second about 6 to 12 cycle PCR used barcoded and J-beta primers. In TCRdb, the 5' RACE reads were re-called with MiXCR into one record per CDR3 protein. The sample gives approximately 680,000 distinct CDR3 sequences, around 32% of which show up once; 15% is in the top ten. This CDR3 has 17 residues. Deletions cut 0 bases from V and 4 bases from J, with 13 bases between. Germline V gene data show CDR1 as LGHNA and CDR2 as YSLEER. The sequenced material came from blood. The genes are TRBV4-3 and TRBJ2-6; maybe TRBD1 (6 bases). This sequence originates from a woman over 75 in good health. The CDR3 bases are TGCGCCAGCAGCCAAGAGCACAGGGTGGGAGGGGCCAACGTCCTGACTTTC. Amino acid sequence: CASSQEHRVGGANVLTF.